This TCR beta chain stems from a study of blood T cell repertoires in COVID-19. About the study: Material from acute and convalescent COVID-19 was sourced from the United States, Italy and Spain. Nucleic acid was either cDNA or gDNA, and it came from T cells, B-cell-depleted T cells, or PBMCs.

In this sample, this clone turned up once. The ends were cut back, 1 base at V and 12 bases at J, with 16 bases in the middle. The CDR3 has 14 amino acids. Looked up from germline, CDR1 is SGHVS and CDR2 is FQNEAQ. In the original workflow: Reference gene primer amplification gave nucleated cell count estimates. Repertoires were generated with immunoSEQ multiplex PCR, while TCRdb's copy carries only in-frame clones and drops some. From that table come the V and J calls and clone size; the DNA was used to work out D and trimming. The data show about 40,000 clones, about 79% seen once. Material for sequencing was peripheral blood. The receptor comes from a woman between 55 and 75 years old with acute or convalescent COVID-19. V and J are TRBV7-8 and TRBJ2-1; D perhaps matches TRBD2 (6 bases). The CDR3 loop reads CASSLVLVEGVQFF. CDR3 nucleotides: TGTGCCAGCAGCTTAGTGCTCGTGGAGGGAGTGCAGTTCTTC.